Given below is one T cell receptor beta chain in context. Its specificity is not known. PCR or immunohistochemistry showed mismatch repair deficiency in every enrolled patient. A few pembrolizumab responders had their TCRs sequenced. The data belong to a study of PD-1 blockade in mismatch repair-deficient tumors. Study in general: Enrolled about 2013-2016, patients had progressing, pretreated mismatch repair-deficient cancers of about twelve types. Overall study results and limits: Rapid post-treatment expansion, then contraction, generally preceding radiologic response, marked tumor-resident clones.

The method was immunoSEQ multiplex PCR; TCRdb's version includes in-frame clones alone and lacks a portion of them. This table has more than 95,000 clones, about 88% appearing once. The germline V gene has CDR1 GTSNPN and CDR2 SVGIG (reference sequence). This CDR3 has 15 amino acids. J was trimmed by 5 bases and V by 4 bases; bases with no gene match: 12. V usage is TRBV30 and J usage is TRBJ2-7; 9 bases are a match to TRBD1. Sequencing was performed on peripheral blood, taken 44 weeks after starting pembrolizumab. This TCR derives from an adult with mismatch repair-deficient cancer. DNA of the CDR3: TGTGCCTGGAACCTACCCGACAGGGGGGGGGACGAGCAGTACTTC. This encodes CAWNLPDRGGDEQYF.